This T cell receptor beta chain was profiled in a study of regulatory T cells in long-lasting Graves disease. Study details: Disease was considered persistent Graves' disease after over 5 years of antithyroid drugs (with positive TSH receptor antibodies). The study's findings and limits: Persistent patients had a count of shared public clonotypes (roughly 2,500) that exceeded that of new patients (about 970). Under persistent disease, TRBV28, TRBJ1-2 and TRBJ2-5 were used preferentially.

Notes on this clonotype: No antigen is known for it.

The germline CDR1 and CDR2 sequences are SGHDT and YYEEEE. The ends were cut back, 6 bases at V and 0 bases at J, with 15 bases in the middle. The CDR3 is made up of 15 amino acids. Time point given: persistent/refractory GD, antithyroid drugs over 5 years with positive TRAb. After RNA was extracted from PBMCs, the TCR library was made from it. EDTA tubes received nine milliliters of drawn peripheral blood. To make TCR beta libraries, researchers used iRepertoire HTBI primers and Arm-PCR of CDR3 regions. TCRdb fed the multiplex PCR reads into MiXCR, producing one record per CDR3 protein. The sample holds nearly 350,000 distinct CDR3 sequences; around 19% are singletons and the top ten take 25% to 35%.

The sequences come from peripheral blood mononuclear cells (PBMCs), collected when the disease was refractory, from a patient treated with antithyroid drugs. The source of this sequence is a female donor with Graves disease. V is TRBV5-6 and J is TRBJ1-1, with D maybe TRBD1 (6 bases). The CDR3 here is CASIGGGGLNTEAFF. The CDR3 nucleotides read TGTGCCAGCATCGGAGGAGGGGGACTGAACACTGAAGCTTTCTTT.